This TCR beta chain is drawn from a study of beta chain features in type 1 diabetes. The study's findings and limits: When VDJ junctions were examined, type 1 diabetes patients showed fewer insertions and more deletions. Significant though moderate, a shortening of TCRB CDR3s appeared in all four CD4+ subsets of Type 1 diabetes patients.

V lost 3 bases and J lost 2; bases outside the gene matches: 11. From germline, CDR1 is MGHRA and CDR2 YSYEKL. The length of the CDR3 is 17 residues. Sampling consisted of one heparinised blood draw per donor, averaging around 120 mL. CD4+ naive, central memory, regulatory and stem cell-like memory cells were sorted via CD45RO/CCR7/CD25/CD127/CD95/CD27. Sequenced material consisted of expressed TCRB transcripts (all of the isolated RNA was reverse transcribed). Using immunoSEQ multiplex PCR, the repertoire was profiled, and TCRdb retains in-frame clones only, with some absent. The sample includes around 160,000 clones, roughly 9% of them seen just once. Note on this clone: No antigen is known for it.

The chain links TRBV4-1 to TRBJ2-5, with 8 bases fitting TRBD2. This TCR derives from a woman in her twenties or thirties with type 1 diabetes. The sample consisted of central memory CD4+ T cells from blood. The CDR3 DNA reads TGCGCCAGCAGCCAGGACTCAGGACTAGCCACGCAAGAGACCCAGTACTTC. It translates to CASSQDSGLATQETQYF.